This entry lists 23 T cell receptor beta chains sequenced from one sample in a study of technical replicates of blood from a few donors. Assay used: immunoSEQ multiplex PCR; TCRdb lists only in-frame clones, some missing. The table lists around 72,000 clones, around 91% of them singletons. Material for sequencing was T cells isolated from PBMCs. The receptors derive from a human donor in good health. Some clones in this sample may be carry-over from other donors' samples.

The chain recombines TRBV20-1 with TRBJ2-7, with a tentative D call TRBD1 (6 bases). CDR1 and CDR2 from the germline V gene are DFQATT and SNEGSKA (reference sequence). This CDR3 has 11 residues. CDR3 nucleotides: TGCAGAGCTGACAGGTCCTACGAGCAGTACTTC. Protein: CRADRSYEQYF.

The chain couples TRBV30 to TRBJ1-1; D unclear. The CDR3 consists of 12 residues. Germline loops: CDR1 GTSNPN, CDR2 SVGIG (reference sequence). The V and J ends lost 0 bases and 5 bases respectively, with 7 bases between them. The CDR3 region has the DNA TGTGCCTGGAGTGTACGGAGTACTGAAGCTTTCTTT. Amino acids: CAWSVRSTEAFF.

CDR3 protein: CASSLRTSGNTGELFF. The CDR3 DNA sequence: TGCGCCAGCAGCCTAAGGACTAGCGGGAACACCGGGGAGCTGTTTTTT. This chain connects TRBV5-1 to TRBJ2-2; 10 nucleotides line up with TRBD2. This CDR3 has 16 amino acids. From germline, CDR1 is SGHRS and CDR2 YFSETQ. V dropped 4 bases and J dropped 1; count of bases not matched to a gene: 4. The full variable domain, with the rest looked up from reference TRBV5-1 and TRBJ2-2, is KAGVTQTPRYLIKTRGQQVTLSCSPISGHRSVSWYQQTPGQGLQFLFEYFSETQRNKGNFPGRFSGRQFSNSRSEMNVSTLELGDSALYLCASSLRTSGNTGELFFGEGSRLTVL.

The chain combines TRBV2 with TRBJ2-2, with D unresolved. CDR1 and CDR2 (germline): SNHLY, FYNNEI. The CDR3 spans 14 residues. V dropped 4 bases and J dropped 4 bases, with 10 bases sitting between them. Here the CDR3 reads CASSGNFPTGELFF. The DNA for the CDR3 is TGTGCCAGCAGTGGTAACTTTCCCACCGGGGAGCTGTTTTTT.

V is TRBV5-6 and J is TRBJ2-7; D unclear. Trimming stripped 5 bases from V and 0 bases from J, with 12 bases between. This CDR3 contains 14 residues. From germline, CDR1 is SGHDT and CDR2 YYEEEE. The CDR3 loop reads CASSPRHLSYEQYF. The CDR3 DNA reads TGTGCCAGCAGTCCCCGACATCTCTCCTACGAGCAGTACTTC.

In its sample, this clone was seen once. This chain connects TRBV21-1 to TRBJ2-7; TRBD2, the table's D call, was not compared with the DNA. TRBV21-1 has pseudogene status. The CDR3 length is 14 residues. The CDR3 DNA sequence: TGTGCCAGCAGCAATGCCGCGGTACCCTACGAGCAGTACTTC. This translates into CASSNAAVPYEQYF.

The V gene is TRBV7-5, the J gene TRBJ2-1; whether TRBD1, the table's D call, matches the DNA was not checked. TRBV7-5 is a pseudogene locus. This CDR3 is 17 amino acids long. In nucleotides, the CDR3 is TGTGTCAGAAGCTTAGAGAGGGGGCAGAGCTCCTACAATGAGCAGTTCTTC. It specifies CVRSLERGQSSYNEQFF.

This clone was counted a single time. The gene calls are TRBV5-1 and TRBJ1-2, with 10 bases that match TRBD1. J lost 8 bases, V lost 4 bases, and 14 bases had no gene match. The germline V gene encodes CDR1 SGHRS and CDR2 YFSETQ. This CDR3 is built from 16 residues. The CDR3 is CASSHAGTGDIYGYTF. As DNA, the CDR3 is TGCGCCAGCAGCCACGCCGGGACAGGGGATATCTACGGCTACACCTTC.

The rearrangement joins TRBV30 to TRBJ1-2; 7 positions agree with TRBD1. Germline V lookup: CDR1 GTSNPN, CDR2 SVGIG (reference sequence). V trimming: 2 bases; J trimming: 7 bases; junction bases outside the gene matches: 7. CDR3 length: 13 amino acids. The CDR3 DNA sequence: TGTGCCTGGAGTCTCCAGGGGGTTTTTGGCTACACCTTC. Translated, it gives CAWSLQGVFGYTF. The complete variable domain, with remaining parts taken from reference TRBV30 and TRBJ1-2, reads SQTIHQWPATLVQPVGSPLSLECTVEGTSNPNLYWYRQAAGRGLQLLFYSVGIGQISSEVPQNLSASRPQDRQFILSSKKLLLSDSGFYLCAWSLQGVFGYTFGSGTRLTVV.

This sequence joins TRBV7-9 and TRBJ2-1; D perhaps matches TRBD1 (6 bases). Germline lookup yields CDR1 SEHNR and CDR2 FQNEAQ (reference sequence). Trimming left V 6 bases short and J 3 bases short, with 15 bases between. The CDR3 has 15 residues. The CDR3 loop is CASRLDREFYNEQFF. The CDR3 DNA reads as TGTGCCAGCAGATTGGACAGAGAATTCTACAATGAGCAGTTCTTC.

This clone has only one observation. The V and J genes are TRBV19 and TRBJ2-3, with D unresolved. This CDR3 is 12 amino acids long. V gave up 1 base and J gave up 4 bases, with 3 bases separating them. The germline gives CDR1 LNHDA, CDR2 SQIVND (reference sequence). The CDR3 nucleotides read TGTGCCAGTAGTATAGCATCAGATACGCAGTATTTT. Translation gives CASSIASDTQYF. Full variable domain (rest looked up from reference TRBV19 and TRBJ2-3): DGGITQSPKYLFRKEGQNVTLSCEQNLNHDAMYWYRQDPGQGLRLIYYSQIVNDFQKGDIAEGYSVSREKKESFPLTVTSAQKNPTAFYLCASSIASDTQYFGPGTRLTVL.

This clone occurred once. CDR3 residues: CASSDPVAGDKNIQYF. The CDR3 DNA is TGTGCCAGCAGTGACCCCGTAGCGGGGGACAAAAACATTCAGTACTTC. The gene calls are TRBV6-4 and TRBJ2-4; 9 bases match TRBD2. The V gene's germline CDR1 is MRHNA and CDR2 SNTAGT. After removal of 2 bases from V and 3 bases from J, the junction contained 5 bases not matched to a gene. There are 16 residues in the CDR3.

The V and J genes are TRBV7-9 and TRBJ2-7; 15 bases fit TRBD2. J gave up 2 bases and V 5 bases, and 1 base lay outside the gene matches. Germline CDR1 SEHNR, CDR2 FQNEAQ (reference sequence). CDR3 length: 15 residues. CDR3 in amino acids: CASSRTSGRAYEQYF. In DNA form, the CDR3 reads TGTGCCAGCAGCCGGACTAGCGGGAGGGCCTACGAGCAGTACTTC.

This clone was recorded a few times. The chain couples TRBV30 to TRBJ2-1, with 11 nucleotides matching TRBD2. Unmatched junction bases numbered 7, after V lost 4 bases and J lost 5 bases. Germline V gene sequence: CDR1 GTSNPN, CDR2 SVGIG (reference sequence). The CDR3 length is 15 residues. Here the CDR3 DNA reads TGTGCCTGGATGGAGAGACTAGCGGGAAACAATGAGCAGTTCTTC. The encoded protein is CAWMERLAGNNEQFF.

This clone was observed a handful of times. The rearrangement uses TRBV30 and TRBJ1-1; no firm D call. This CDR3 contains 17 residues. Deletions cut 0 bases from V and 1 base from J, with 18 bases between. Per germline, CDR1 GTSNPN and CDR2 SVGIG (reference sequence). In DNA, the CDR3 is TGTGCCTGGAGTGTAAGCCTCTCGGGTCCGGGGAACACTGAAGCTTTCTTT. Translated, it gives CAWSVSLSGPGNTEAFF.

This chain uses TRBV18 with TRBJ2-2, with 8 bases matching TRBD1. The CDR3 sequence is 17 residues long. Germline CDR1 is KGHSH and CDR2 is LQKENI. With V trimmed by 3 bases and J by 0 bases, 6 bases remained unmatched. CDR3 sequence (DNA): TGTGCCAGCTCACCGTATGGGACAGGCGCGAACACCGGGGAGCTGTTTTTT. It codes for CASSPYGTGANTGELFF.

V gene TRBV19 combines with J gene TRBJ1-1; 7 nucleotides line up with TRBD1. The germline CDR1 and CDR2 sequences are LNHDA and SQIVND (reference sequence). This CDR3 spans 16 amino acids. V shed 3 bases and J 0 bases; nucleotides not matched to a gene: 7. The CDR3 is CASSIRTGRMNTEAFF. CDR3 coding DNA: TGTGCCAGTAGTATCCGGACAGGCCGTATGAACACTGAAGCTTTCTTT.

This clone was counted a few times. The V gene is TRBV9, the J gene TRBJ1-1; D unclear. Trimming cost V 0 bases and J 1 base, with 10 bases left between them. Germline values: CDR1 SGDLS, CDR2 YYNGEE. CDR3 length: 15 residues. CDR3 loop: CASSVARTGNTEAFF. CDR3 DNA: TGTGCCAGCAGCGTAGCTCGCACGGGGAACACTGAAGCTTTCTTT.

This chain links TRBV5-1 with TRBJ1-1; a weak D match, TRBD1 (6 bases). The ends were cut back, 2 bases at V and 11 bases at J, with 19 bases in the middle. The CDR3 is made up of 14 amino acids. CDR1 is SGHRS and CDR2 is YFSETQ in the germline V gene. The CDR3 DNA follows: TGCGCCAGCAGCTTAGACGCGGGGGCGGGGGGTGCTTTCTTT. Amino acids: CASSLDAGAGGAFF. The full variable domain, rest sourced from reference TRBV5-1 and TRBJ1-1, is KAGVTQTPRYLIKTRGQQVTLSCSPISGHRSVSWYQQTPGQGLQFLFEYFSETQRNKGNFPGRFSGRQFSNSRSEMNVSTLELGDSALYLCASSLDAGAGGAFFGQGTRLTVV.

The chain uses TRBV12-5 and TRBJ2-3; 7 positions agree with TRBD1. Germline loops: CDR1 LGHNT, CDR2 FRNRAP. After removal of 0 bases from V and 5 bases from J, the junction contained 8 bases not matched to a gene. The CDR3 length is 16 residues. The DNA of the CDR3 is TGTGCTAGTGGTTTGGTACTGAGGGGGCCCGGAGATACGCAGTATTTT. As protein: CASGLVLRGPGDTQYF.

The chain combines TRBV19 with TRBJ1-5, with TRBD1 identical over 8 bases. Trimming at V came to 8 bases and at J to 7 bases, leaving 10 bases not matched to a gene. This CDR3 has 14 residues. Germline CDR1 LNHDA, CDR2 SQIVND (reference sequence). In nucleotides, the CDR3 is TGTGCCAGTGGTAGACAGGGGCCCCACCAGCCCCAGCATTTT. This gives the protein CASGRQGPHQPQHF.

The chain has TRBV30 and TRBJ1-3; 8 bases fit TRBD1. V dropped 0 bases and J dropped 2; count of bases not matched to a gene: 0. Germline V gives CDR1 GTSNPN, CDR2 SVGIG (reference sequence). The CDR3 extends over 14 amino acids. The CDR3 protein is CAWSVQGAGNTIYF. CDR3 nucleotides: TGTGCCTGGAGTGTACAGGGGGCTGGAAACACCATATATTTT.

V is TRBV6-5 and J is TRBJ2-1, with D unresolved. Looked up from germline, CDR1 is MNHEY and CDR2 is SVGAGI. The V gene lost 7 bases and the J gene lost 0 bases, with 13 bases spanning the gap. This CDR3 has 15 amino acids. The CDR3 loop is CASTPRTSSYNEQFF. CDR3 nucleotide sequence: TGTGCCAGCACACCCCGAACCAGCTCCTACAATGAGCAGTTCTTC.